One sample yielded the 5 T cell receptor beta chains listed below, sequenced in a study of PD-L1 blockade in urothelial cancer. Some clones are missing from TCRdb's copy, which holds only in-frame ones; the method was immunoSEQ multiplex PCR. This sample yields 70,000 or so clones, of which 70% to 90% are seen a single time; 3.4% belongs to the top ten. The sample here was PBMCs, taken around atezolizumab (anti-PD-L1) treatment. These receptors came from a man aged 60-69 years with urothelial cancer.

The chain recombines TRBV28 with TRBJ1-2; 9 bases agree with TRBD1. The germline V gene has CDR1 MDHEN and CDR2 SYDVKM. Losses at the gene ends were 6 bases for V and 6 bases for J; bases not matched to a gene: 5. The CDR3 covers 13 residues. The CDR3 nucleotides are TGTGCCAGCAGCTACCGGGACAGGGATGGCTACACCTTC. It yields the protein CASSYRDRDGYTF.

Here the CDR3 reads CATALGGQGVGTQYF. CDR3 nucleotides: TGTGCCACTGCCTTGGGGGGACAGGGTGTCGGGACCCAGTACTTC. The J gene is TRBJ2-5, the V gene TRBV28; TRBD1 matches at 9 bases. The V gene end was trimmed by 10 bases and the J gene end by 7 bases; junction bases not matched to a gene: 16. The germline CDR1 and CDR2 sequences are MDHEN and SYDVKM. The CDR3 loop spans 15 amino acids.

The chain links TRBV9 to TRBJ2-2; D possibly corresponds to TRBD2 (5 bases). This CDR3 spans 15 amino acids. The germline CDR1 and CDR2 sequences are SGDLS and YYNGEE. Trimming took 4 bases from V and 5 from J, leaving 15 bases between them. CDR3 amino acids: CASSPSGLLTGELFF. CDR3 coding DNA: TGTGCCAGCAGCCCAAGTGGACTCCTAACCGGGGAGCTGTTTTTT. Supplemented by reference TRBV9 and TRBJ2-2, the full variable domain reads DSGVTQTPKHLITATGQRVTLRCSPRSGDLSVYWYQQSLDQGLQFLIQYYNGEERAKGNILERFSAQQFPDLHSELNLSSLELGDSALYFCASSPSGLLTGELFFGEGSRLTVL.

The rearrangement uses TRBV5-6 and TRBJ2-4, with D possibly matching TRBD1 (5 bases). From germline, CDR1 is SGHDT and CDR2 YYEEEE. V lost 4 bases and J 6 bases, leaving 11 bases between the germline ends. This CDR3 has 13 amino acids. CDR3 protein: CASSRQIRNIQYF. CDR3 nucleotide sequence: TGTGCCAGCAGCCGACAGATTCGAAACATTCAGTACTTC.

The rearrangement uses TRBV13 and TRBJ2-1, with 9 positions matching TRBD2. Germline V CDR1 and CDR2: PRHDT, FYEKMQ (reference sequence). With 6 bases clipped from V and 8 bases from J, the junction kept 8 bases outside the gene matches. This CDR3 contains 14 residues. For the CDR3, the DNA is TGTGCCAGCAGTTACTTAGCGGGAGTCGATGAGCAGTTCTTC. Translating gives CASSYLAGVDEQFF.